The T cell receptor (beta chain) described here comes from a study of T cell clones after liver transplantation. Sequenced by immunoSEQ multiplex PCR; TCRdb stores in-frame clones only, minus some. There are some 120,000 clones in the sample; 75% to 95% occur only once, and around 0.8% lies in the top ten. The germline gives CDR1 SGHTA, CDR2 FQGTGA. V shed 2 bases and J shed 5 bases, with 12 bases lying between them. The CDR3 covers 14 residues. This TCR was recovered from a human patient who received a liver transplant. Some T cells may have come from the graft donor. The gene calls are TRBV7-3 and TRBJ2-5, with D perhaps matching TRBD2 (6 bases). Specimen: CD4+ T cells from blood, collected 12 months after liver transplant. The CDR3 sequence: CASSLRGSAETQYF. The CDR3 DNA sequence: TGTGCCAGCAGCTTACGGGGGAGTGCGGAGACCCAGTACTTC.